This T cell receptor beta chain originates from a study of memory CD4+ T cells and cytomegalovirus serostatus. Study-wide points: Of approximately 160 reported CMV TCRbeta sequences, just over 65 were found in memory CD4+ repertoires.

The CDR3 has 13 amino acids. Germline CDR1 reads SQVTM; CDR2 reads ANQGSEA. With 6 bases clipped from V and 4 bases from J, the junction kept 6 bases outside the gene matches. This clone turned up a few times. The antigen is unknown. The table came from immunoSEQ multiplex PCR; TCRdb's copy has only in-frame clones and leaves some out. In the table there are just under 65,000 clones, around 77% of which are singletons. Single viable CD3+CD4+CD8-CD45RO+ cells were sorted as the memory CD4+ T cells. The specimen sequenced was memory CD4+ T cells from blood. The chain combines TRBV29-1 with TRBJ2-5, with 9 bases matching TRBD1. This clonotype was obtained from an adult in good health and CMV-seronegative. CDR3: CSVRTGVVETQYF. The CDR3 DNA is TGCAGCGTAAGGACAGGGGTGGTAGAGACCCAGTACTTC.